This TCR beta chain was identified in a study of response to subunit inactivated influenza vaccine. This clonotype was recorded a few times. Its antigen is undetermined. TCRdb reprocessed the RT-PCR reads with MiXCR, giving one entry per CDR3 protein. Here the sample spans over 450,000 distinct CDR3 sequences, 10% to 15% being singletons. Notes on the study in general: Authors suggested seasonal influenza vaccinations each recruit few new T cells.

Unmatched junction bases numbered 7, after V lost 1 base and J lost 5 bases. Germline values: CDR1 SGHVS, CDR2 FQNEAQ. The CDR3 covers 15 residues. The chain recombines TRBV7-8 with TRBJ2-7; 8 bases align to TRBD1. The sequences come from PBMCs from blood, collected roughly 45 days after vaccination. The sequence was collected from a man aged 45 to 65 who received an inactivated influenza vaccine. The CDR3 DNA reads TGTGCCAGCAGCTTAGGGACAGGGACCCCCCACGAGCAGTACTTC. Protein sequence: CASSLGTGTPHEQYF.